This T cell receptor beta chain was retrieved from a study of cytomegalovirus exposure and HLA in healthy donors. Study background: From 150 million to 200 million T cells, an earlier analysis saw approximately 110 million unique TCR beta sequences. For the 300 to 450 genotyped donors, roughly 80% fell within the Caucasian-associated ancestry cluster.

It was with 60 Vbeta and 13 Jbeta primers that the PCR ran. Clones were sequenced by immunoSEQ multiplex PCR, and TCRdb holds only the in-frame ones, with some missing. The sample includes roughly 120,000 clones, approximately 76% of them seen just once. The germline V gene has CDR1 SEHNR and CDR2 FQNEAQ (reference sequence). The CDR3 is 15 residues long. Regarding donors, all were healthy bone marrow donors. This clone appeared a few times. At one of its ends the junction is not consistent with the germline gene, which may arise from a read error. Specimen: PBMCs. V gene TRBV7-9 combines with J gene TRBJ1-6, with D tentatively TRBD1 (6 bases). This TCR derives from a man aged 40-55 years in good health and CMV-seronegative. The CDR3 loop is CSSSLSAGEGSPLHF. DNA of the CDR3: TGTTCCAGCAGCTTATCCGCAGGGGAGGGCTCACCCCTCCACTTT.